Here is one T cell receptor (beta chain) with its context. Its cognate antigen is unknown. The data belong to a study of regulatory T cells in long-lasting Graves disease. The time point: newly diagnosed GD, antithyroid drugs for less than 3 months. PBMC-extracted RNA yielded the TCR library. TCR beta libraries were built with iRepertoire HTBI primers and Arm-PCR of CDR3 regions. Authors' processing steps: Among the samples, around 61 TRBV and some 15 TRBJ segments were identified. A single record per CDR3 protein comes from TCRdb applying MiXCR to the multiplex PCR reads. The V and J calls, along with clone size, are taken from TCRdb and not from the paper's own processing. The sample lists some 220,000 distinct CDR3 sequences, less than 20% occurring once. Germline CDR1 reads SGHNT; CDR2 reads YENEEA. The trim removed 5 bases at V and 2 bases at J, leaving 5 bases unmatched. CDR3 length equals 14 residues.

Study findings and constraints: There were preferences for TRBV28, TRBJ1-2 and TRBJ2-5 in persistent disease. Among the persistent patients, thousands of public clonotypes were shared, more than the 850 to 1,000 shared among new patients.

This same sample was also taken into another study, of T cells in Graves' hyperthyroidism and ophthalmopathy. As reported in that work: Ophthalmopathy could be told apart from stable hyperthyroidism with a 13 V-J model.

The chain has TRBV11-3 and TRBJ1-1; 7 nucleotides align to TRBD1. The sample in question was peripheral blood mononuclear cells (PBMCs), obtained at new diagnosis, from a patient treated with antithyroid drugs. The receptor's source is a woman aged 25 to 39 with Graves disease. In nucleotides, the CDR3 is TGTGCCAGCAGCGCTGGGACAGTTAACACTGAAGCTTTCTTT. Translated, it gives CASSAGTVNTEAFF.